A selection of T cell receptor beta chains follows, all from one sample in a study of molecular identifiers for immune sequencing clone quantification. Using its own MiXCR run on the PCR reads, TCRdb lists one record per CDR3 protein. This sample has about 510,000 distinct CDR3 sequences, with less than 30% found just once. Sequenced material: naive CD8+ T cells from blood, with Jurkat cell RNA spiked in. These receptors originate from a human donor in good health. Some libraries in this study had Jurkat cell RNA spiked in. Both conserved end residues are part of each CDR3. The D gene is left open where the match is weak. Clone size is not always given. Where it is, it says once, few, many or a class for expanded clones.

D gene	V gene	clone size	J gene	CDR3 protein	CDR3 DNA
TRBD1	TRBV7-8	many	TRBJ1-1	CASSLVPGGVQNTEAFF	TGTGCCAGCAGCTTAGTTCCAGGGGGCGTCCAGAACACTGAAGCTTTCTTT
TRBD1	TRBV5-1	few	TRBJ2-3	CASRAFGTGFSDTQYF	TGCGCCAGCAGGGCCTTCGGGACAGGGTTTTCAGATACGCAGTATTTT
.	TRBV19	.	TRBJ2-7	CASRMTGNSYEQYF	TGTGCCAGTAGGATGACAGGCAACTCCTACGAGCAGTACTTC
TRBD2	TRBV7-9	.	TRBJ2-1	CASSSPSGRALQAYNEQFF	TGTGCCAGCAGCTCCCCTAGCGGGAGGGCCCTTCAGGCCTACAATGAGCAGTTCTTC
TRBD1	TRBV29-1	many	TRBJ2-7	CSVEPGQGPDEQYF	TGCAGCGTTGAACCGGGACAGGGGCCCGACGAGCAGTACTTC
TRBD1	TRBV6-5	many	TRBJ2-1	CASTLPGGNEQFF	TGTGCCAGCACCTTGCCAGGGGGCAATGAGCAGTTCTTC
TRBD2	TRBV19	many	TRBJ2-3	CASRRTSGYTDTQYF	TGTGCCAGTAGACGGACTAGCGGGTACACAGATACGCAGTATTTT
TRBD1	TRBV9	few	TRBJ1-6	CASSVGDRVSPLHF	TGTGCCAGCAGCGTAGGGGACAGGGTTTCACCCCTCCACTTT
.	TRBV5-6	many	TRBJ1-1	CASWTGNTEAFF	TGTGCCAGCTGGACGGGAAACACTGAAGCTTTCTTT
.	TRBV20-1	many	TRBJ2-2	CSATDYLESAGELFF	TGCAGTGCTACCGACTACCTGGAGTCCGCCGGGGAGCTGTTTTTT
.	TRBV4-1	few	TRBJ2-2	CASSTNTDATNTGELFF	TGCGCCAGCAGCACCAACACCGACGCCACGAACACCGGGGAGCTGTTTTTT
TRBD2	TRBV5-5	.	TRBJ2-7	CASSIAPGTSGGYEQYF	TGTGCCAGCAGCATAGCACCCGGGACTAGCGGGGGTTACGAGCAGTACTTC
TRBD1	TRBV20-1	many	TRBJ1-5	CSARRDRYSNQPQHF	TGCAGTGCTAGGAGGGACAGATATAGCAATCAGCCCCAGCATTTT
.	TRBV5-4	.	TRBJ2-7	CASSFDGLPYFEQYF	TGTGCCAGCAGCTTCGACGGCCTCCCTTACTTCGAGCAGTACTTC
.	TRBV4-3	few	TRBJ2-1	CASSQEDYSVNEQFF	TGCGCCAGCAGCCAAGAGGACTACTCAGTGAATGAGCAGTTCTTC
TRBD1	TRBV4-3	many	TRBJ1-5	CASSLWTGSNQPQHF	TGCGCCAGCAGCTTGTGGACAGGTAGCAATCAGCCCCAGCATTTT
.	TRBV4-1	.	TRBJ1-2	CASSEDTGDYTF	TGCGCCAGCAGCGAGGATACGGGGGACTACACCTTC
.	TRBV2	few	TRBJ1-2	CASSEGTPYGYTF	TGTGCCAGCAGTGAAGGGACACCCTATGGCTACACCTTC
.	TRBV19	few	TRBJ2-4	CASSMASRGEGIQYF	TGTGCCAGTAGTATGGCTAGCCGGGGAGAAGGCATTCAGTACTTC
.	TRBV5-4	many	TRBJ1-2	CASSKDTANYGYTF	TGTGCCAGCAGCAAGGACACCGCTAACTATGGCTACACCTTC
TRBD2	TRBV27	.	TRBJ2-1	CASREAGTYNEQFF	TGTGCCAGCAGGGAAGCGGGGACCTACAATGAGCAGTTCTTC
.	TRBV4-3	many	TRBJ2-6	CASSQALEVTGANVLTF	TGCGCCAGCAGCCAAGCTCTAGAGGTTACTGGGGCCAACGTCCTGACTTTC
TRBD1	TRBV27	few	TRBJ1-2	CASSWTGQTSYGYTF	TGTGCCAGCAGCTGGACAGGGCAGACGTCCTATGGCTACACCTTC
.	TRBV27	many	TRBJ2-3	CASRIDTQYF	TGTGCCAGCAGGATAGATACGCAGTATTTT
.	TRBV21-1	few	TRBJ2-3	CASSKVGKLGEHTDTQYF	TGTGCCAGCAGCAAAGTGGGAAAGCTTGGGGAACACACAGATACGCAGTATTTT
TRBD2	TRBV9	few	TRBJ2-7	CASSTGTSGGTEQYF	TGTGCCAGCAGCACCGGGACTAGCGGGGGTACCGAGCAGTACTTC
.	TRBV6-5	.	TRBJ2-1	CASRGAASNEQFF	TGTGCCAGCAGGGGGGCGGCTAGCAATGAGCAGTTCTTC
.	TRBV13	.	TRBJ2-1	CTSSLGFTIEQFF	TGTACCAGCAGCTTAGGATTTACCATTGAGCAGTTCTTC
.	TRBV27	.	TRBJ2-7	CANSLSRAYEQYF	TGTGCCAACAGTTTGTCTAGAGCCTACGAGCAGTACTTC
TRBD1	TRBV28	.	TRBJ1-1	CASRPGTGLPEAFF	TGTGCCAGCAGACCCGGGACAGGCTTGCCCGAGGCTTTCTTT
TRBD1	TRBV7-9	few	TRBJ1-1	CASSYVTGVPEAFF	TGTGCCAGCAGCTACGTTACAGGGGTCCCTGAAGCTTTCTTT
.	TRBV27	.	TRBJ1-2	CASPSGTKYYGYSF	TGTGCCAGTCCCTCCGGGACGAAATACTATGGCTACTCCTTC
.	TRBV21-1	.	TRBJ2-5	CASSNPLGQQETQYF	TGTGCCAGCAGCAATCCCCTTGGACAGCAAGAGACCCAGTACTTC
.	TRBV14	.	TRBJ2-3	CASSQLWNVGPGDTQYF	TGTGCCAGCAGCCAGCTCTGGAACGTGGGACCGGGGGATACGCAGTATTTT
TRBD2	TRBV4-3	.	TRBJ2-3	CARSQETPGLAGAGDTQYF	TGCGCCCGCAGCCAAGAAACTCCGGGCCTAGCGGGGGCGGGAGATACGCAGTATTTT
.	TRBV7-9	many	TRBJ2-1	CASSTHARPHNEQFF	TGTGCCAGCAGCACCCATGCGCGGCCCCACAATGAGCAGTTCTTC
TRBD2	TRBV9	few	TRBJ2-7	CASSAREGYEQYF	TGTGCCAGCAGCGCCCGGGAGGGCTACGAGCAGTACTTC
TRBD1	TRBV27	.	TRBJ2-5	CASSFRTGRETQYF	TGTGCCAGCAGTTTTCGGACAGGGCGAGAGACCCAGTACTTC
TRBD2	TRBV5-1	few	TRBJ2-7	CASRAGAGEQYF	TGCGCCAGCAGGGCGGGAGCGGGGGAGCAGTACTTC
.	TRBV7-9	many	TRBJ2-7	CASSLGTRYEQYF	TGTGCCAGCAGCTTAGGGACCCGCTACGAGCAGTACTTC
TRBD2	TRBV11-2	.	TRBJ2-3	CASSLGTSGDAQYF	TGTGCCAGCAGCTTGGGGACTAGCGGGGATGCGCAGTATTTT
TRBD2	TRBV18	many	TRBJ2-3	CASSPPAGTSTDTQYF	TGTGCCAGCTCACCACCAGCGGGGACTAGCACAGATACGCAGTATTTT
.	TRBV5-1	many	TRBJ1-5	CASSPDAARGNQPQHF	TGCGCCAGCAGCCCGGACGCAGCGAGGGGCAATCAGCCCCAGCATTTT